This is a list of T cell receptor beta chains from one sample in a study of blood T cell repertoires in COVID-19. The data were produced by immunoSEQ multiplex PCR, yet TCRdb's version contains in-frame clones alone and is incomplete. Of under 500,000 clones in the sample, around 90% were seen once. Sequenced sample: PBMCs or T cells enriched from blood (not recorded which). The source is a young woman with acute COVID-19. Both conserved end residues are part of each CDR3. A D gene is named only where the DNA matches it firmly. Clone size appears in some rows only: once, few, many, or a class for an expanded clone.

j_call clone_size d_call v_call cdr3_aa cdr3_nt
TRBJ1-2 . TRBD1 TRBV7-9 CASTTGDSPGYTF TGTGCCAGCACCACAGGGGACAGTCCGGGCTACACCTTC
TRBJ1-1 . TRBD1 TRBV7-2 CASSPDRARRTEAFF TGTGCCAGCAGCCCCGACAGGGCGCGGCGGACTGAAGCTTTCTTT
TRBJ2-7 . . TRBV20-1 CSASQGMVSYEQYF TGCAGTGCTAGTCAGGGGATGGTTTCCTACGAGCAGTACTTC
TRBJ2-7 . . TRBV5-5 CASSLEDLSSYEQYF TGTGCCAGCAGCTTGGAGGACTTAAGTAGCTACGAGCAGTACTTC
TRBJ1-2 . . TRBV28 CASVLLGTDYGYTF TGTGCCAGCGTCCTACTCGGGACTGATTATGGCTACACCTTC
TRBJ1-2 . . TRBV4-3 CASSQDRGGGIYGYTF TGCGCCAGCAGCCAAGATAGGGGGGGAGGGATCTATGGCTACACCTTC
TRBJ2-3 . . TRBV27 CASSLKAGDTQYF TGTGCCAGCTCTTTAAAGGCGGGAGATACGCAGTATTTT
TRBJ1-2 . . TRBV27 CASSLSLGSPGYTF TGTGCCAGCAGTTTATCCCTGGGCAGTCCTGGCTACACCTTC
TRBJ2-3 . TRBD2 TRBV7-2 CASSLLRSGRIKVPDTQYF TGTGCCAGCAGCTTATTACGAAGCGGGAGGATAAAGGTCCCAGATACGCAGTATTTT
TRBJ2-2 few TRBD1 TRBV9 CASSVTGVSGGELFF TGTGCCAGCAGCGTGACAGGGGTCTCGGGCGGGGAGCTGTTTTTT
TRBJ1-6 . TRBD1 TRBV3-1/TRBV3-2 CASSLFGTGDSPLHF TGTGCCAGCAGCCTCTTCGGGACAGGGGATTCACCCCTCCACTTT
TRBJ2-7 . . TRBV9 CASSGDYEQYF TGTGCCAGCAGCGGAGACTACGAGCAGTACTTC